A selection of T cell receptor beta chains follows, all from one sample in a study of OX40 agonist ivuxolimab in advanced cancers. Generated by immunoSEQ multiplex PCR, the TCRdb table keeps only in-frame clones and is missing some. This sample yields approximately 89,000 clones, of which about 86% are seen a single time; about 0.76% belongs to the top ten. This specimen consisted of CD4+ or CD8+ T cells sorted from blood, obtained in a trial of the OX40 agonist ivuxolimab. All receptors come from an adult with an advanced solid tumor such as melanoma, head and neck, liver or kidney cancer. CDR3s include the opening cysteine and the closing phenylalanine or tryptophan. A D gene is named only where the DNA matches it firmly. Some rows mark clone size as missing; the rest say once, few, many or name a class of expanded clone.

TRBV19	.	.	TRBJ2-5	TGTGCCAGTAGTACTCTAGCGCATGAGACCCAGTACTTC	CASSTLAHETQYF
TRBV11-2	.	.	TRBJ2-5	TGTGCCAGCAGCCGGGGGTCTAGGGAGACCCAGTACTTC	CASSRGSRETQYF
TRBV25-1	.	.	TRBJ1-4	TGTGCCAGCGCAGGCTATAGGGGAGGGGTTTGGGAAAAACTGTTTTTT	CASAGYRGGVWEKLFF
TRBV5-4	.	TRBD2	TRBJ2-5	TGTGCCAGCAGCTTGGCCGGGAGGGGGGAGACCCAGTACTTC	CASSLAGRGETQYF
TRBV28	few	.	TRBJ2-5	TGTGCCAGCCTCGGGGGGCGGGTAGGAGAGACCCAGTACTTC	CASLGGRVGETQYF
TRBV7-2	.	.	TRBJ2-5	TGTGCCAGCAGCTTAAGGGGGCGGGAGTGGGAGACCCAGTACTTC	CASSLRGREWETQYF
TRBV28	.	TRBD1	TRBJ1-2	TGTGCCAGCAGCACAATCGGGACAGGTGCTTATGGCTACACCTTC	CASSTIGTGAYGYTF
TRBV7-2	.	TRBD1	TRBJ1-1	TGTGCCAGCAGCTTAGCGTATGGACAGGGAGGGGCTTTCTTT	CASSLAYGQGGAFF
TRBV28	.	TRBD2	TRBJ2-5	TGTGCCAGCAGTTTCGGGAGGGGCGCGTTTCAAGAGACCCAGTACTTC	CASSFGRGAFQETQYF
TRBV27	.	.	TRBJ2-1	TGTGCCAGCAACCGGGAGCTGGGTTACAATGAGCAGTTCTTC	CASNRELGYNEQFF
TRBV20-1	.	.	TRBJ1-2	TGCAGTGCCCCCGTCGGATATGGCTACACCTTC	CSAPVGYGYTF
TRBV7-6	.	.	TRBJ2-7	TGTGCCAGCAGCTTACAAGACAACTACGAGCAGTACTTC	CASSLQDNYEQYF
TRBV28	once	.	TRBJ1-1	TGTGCCAGCAGTTTTGGGGTGGCCACTGAAGCTTTCTTT	CASSFGVATEAFF
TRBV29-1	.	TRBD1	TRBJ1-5	TGCAGCGTCGAGACAGGGAACGGCAATCAGCCCCAGCATTTT	CSVETGNGNQPQHF
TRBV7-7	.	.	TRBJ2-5	TGTGCTAGCAGCCTCCGGGGAGGGGGAGAAGAGACCCAGTACTTC	CASSLRGGGEETQYF
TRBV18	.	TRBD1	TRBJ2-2	TGTGCCAGCTCCCAGCGTAGGGACAGCGCGAACACCGGGGAGCTGTTTTTT	CASSQRRDSANTGELFF
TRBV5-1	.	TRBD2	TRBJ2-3	TGCGCCAGCAGCCTTAGCGGGAGACGGGACACAGATACGCAGTATTTT	CASSLSGRRDTDTQYF
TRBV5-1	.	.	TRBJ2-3	TGCGCCAGCAGCTTGGAGGGGCCCGGGAGCACAGATACGCAGTATTTT	CASSLEGPGSTDTQYF
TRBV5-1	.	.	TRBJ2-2	TGCGCCAGCAGCAAGACTAGTACGGCCGGGGAGCTGTTTTTT	CASSKTSTAGELFF
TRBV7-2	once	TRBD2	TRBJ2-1	TGTGCCAGCAGCTTTAGCGGGGACTCCTACAATGAGCAGTTCTTC	CASSFSGDSYNEQFF
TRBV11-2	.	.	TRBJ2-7	TGTGCCAGCAGCTTAGATCAATCGGGGGCGTACGAGCAGTACTTC	CASSLDQSGAYEQYF
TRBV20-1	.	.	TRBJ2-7	TGCAGTGCTAGGACGGGTTACGAGCAGTACTTC	CSARTGYEQYF
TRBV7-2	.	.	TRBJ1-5	TGTGCCAGCAGCTTCTTTGCGGACAGTAGCAATCAGCCCCAGCATTTT	CASSFFADSSNQPQHF
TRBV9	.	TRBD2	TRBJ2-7	TGTGCCAGCAGCGCCGGACTAGCGGGAGGCCGGGAGCACTTC	CASSAGLAGGREHF
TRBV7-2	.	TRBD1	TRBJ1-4	TGTGCCAGCAGCTACCAGGGGACAGGGAGTGAAAAACTGTTTTTT	CASSYQGTGSEKLFF
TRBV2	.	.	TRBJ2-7	TGTGCCAGCAGTGGAATGCGTTACGAGCAGTACTTC	CASSGMRYEQYF
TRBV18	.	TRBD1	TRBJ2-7	TGTGCCAGCTCACCACCCGGGACAGGGACTTCCTACGAGCAGTACTTC	CASSPPGTGTSYEQYF
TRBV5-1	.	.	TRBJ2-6	TGCGCCAGCAGCTTGGGGAGCTCTGGGGCCAACGTCCTGACTTTC	CASSLGSSGANVLTF
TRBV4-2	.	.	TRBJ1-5	TGTGCCAGCAGCCAAGTTACAGGGAACCAGCCCCAGCATTTT	CASSQVTGNQPQHF
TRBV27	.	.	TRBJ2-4	TGTGCCAGGGACACTTTGGGGTACTTTGGCAAAAACATTCAGTACTTC	CARDTLGYFGKNIQYF
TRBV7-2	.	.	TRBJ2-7	TGTGCCAGCAGCTACCGGGACGGGAACTACGAGCAGTACTTC	CASSYRDGNYEQYF
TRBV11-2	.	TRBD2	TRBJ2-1	TGTGCCAGCAGCCCGGGGCTAGCGGGAGTCAATGAGCAGTTCTTC	CASSPGLAGVNEQFF
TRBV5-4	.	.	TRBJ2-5	TGTGCCAGCAGCTCCCGCCCCGGTCCCCAAGAGACCCAGTACTTC	CASSSRPGPQETQYF
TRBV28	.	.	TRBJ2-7	TGTGCCAGCAGTTTCCCAGGGACTTACGAGCAGTACTTC	CASSFPGTYEQYF
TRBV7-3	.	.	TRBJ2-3	TGTGCCAGCAGCTTCGCGGGGCCTCAGGATACGCAGTATTTT	CASSFAGPQDTQYF
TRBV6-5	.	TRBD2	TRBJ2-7	TGTGCCAGCAGTAGCGAGCTAGCGGGGGGCTACGAGCAGTACTTC	CASSSELAGGYEQYF
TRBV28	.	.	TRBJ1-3	TGTGCCAGCAGCTGGACCCTAGGGGGGTCGGGTGGAAACACCATATATTTT	CASSWTLGGSGGNTIYF
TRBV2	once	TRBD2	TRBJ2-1	TGTGCCAGCGCCGGTAATCGGCTAGCGGGATACAATGAGCAGTTCTTC	CASAGNRLAGYNEQFF
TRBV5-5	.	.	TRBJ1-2	TGTGCCAGCAGCTTGGAGTTCACGGCGGCGTACTATGGCTACACCTTC	CASSLEFTAAYYGYTF
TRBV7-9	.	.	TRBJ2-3	TGTGCCAGCAGCTTGACTGGGCCCACAGATACGCAGTATTTT	CASSLTGPTDTQYF
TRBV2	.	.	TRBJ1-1	TGTGCCAGCATGAGGGGAGTGAACACTGAAGCTTTCTTT	CASMRGVNTEAFF
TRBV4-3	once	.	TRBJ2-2	TGCGCCAGCAGCCAAGATCCGGCCTCCGGGGAGCTGTTTTTT	CASSQDPASGELFF
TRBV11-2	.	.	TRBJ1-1	TGTGCCAGCAGCCTACTCTTCCATGGCGGGACTGAAGCTTTCTTT	CASSLLFHGGTEAFF
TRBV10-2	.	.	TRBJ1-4	TGCGCCAGCAGTGAAAGGGGTGTTGAGAAACTGTTTTTT	CASSERGVEKLFF
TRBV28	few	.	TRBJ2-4	TGTGCCAGCAGTTATGGGACACTAGCCAAAAACATTCAGTACTTC	CASSYGTLAKNIQYF
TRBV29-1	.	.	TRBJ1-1	TGCAGCGGGCACAGGGATCCAAACACTGAAGCTTTCTTT	CSGHRDPNTEAFF
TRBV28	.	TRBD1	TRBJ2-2	TGTGCCAGCAATCCGACCGGTCCAGGGGGTTCCGGGGAGCTGTTTTTT	CASNPTGPGGSGELFF
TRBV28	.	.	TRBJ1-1	TGTGCCAGCAAGATCTACACTGAAGCTTTCTTT	CASKIYTEAFF
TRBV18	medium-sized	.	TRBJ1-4	TGTGCCAGCTCACCGAGTGAAAAACTGTTTTTT	CASSPSEKLFF
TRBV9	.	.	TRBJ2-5	TGTGCCAGCAGCGTAGACATACAAGAGACCCAGTACTTC	CASSVDIQETQYF
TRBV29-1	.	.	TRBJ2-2	TGCAGCGCCTCAAGGGACACGAACACCGGGGAGCTGTTTTTT	CSASRDTNTGELFF
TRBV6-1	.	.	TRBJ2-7	TGTGCCAGCAGTGAGAGGATAGCCTACGAGCAGTACTTC	CASSERIAYEQYF
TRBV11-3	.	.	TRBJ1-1	TGTGCCAGCAGCTTAGCTCCCGAAAACACTGAAGCTTTCTTT	CASSLAPENTEAFF
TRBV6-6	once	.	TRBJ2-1	TGTGCCAGCAGTTACGAAGGGCGGTCCTACAATGAGCAGTTCTTC	CASSYEGRSYNEQFF
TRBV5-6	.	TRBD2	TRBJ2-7	TGTGCCAGCAGCCGCCTGGGACTAGCGGCAAACCAGGGGTACTTC	CASSRLGLAANQGYF
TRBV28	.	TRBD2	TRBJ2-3	TGTGCCAGCAGCGGTAGCGGGAGTATCACAGATACGCAGTATTTT	CASSGSGSITDTQYF
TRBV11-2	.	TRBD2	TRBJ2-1	TGTGCCAGCAGCTTAGGCGGGGGACCTTACAATGAGCAGTTCTTC	CASSLGGGPYNEQFF
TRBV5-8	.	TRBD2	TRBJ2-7	TGTGCCAGCAGCTACTGGGCTAGCGGGAGGGGCTCCTACGAGCAGTACTTC	CASSYWASGRGSYEQYF
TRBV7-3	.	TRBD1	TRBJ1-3	TGTGCCAGCAGCTCCACAGGGGGCTCTGGAAACACCATATATTTT	CASSSTGGSGNTIYF
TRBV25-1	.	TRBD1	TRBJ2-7	TGTGCCAGCAGGAGGACAGGCTCCTACGAGCAGTACTTC	CASRRTGSYEQYF